This T cell receptor beta chain was captured by sequencing in a study of OX40 agonist ivuxolimab in advanced cancers. Turning to the study itself: Ivuxolimab was administered intravenously to patients at 0.01 to 10 mg/kg every 2 weeks.

Whole-study findings and limits: CD4+ and CD8+ blood T cells expanded clonally by week 6 at 0.1 to 3.0 mg/kg. Expanded peripheral T-cell antigen specificity went undetermined.

This CDR3 contains 16 residues. After removal of 5 bases from V and 5 bases from J, the junction contained 13 bases not matched to a gene. Germline V lookup: CDR1 SGHRS, CDR2 YFSETQ. Notes on this clone: Its target is not known.

Data came from immunoSEQ multiplex PCR; TCRdb stores just in-frame clones and leaves some out. This sample has more than 55,000 clones; approximately 89% occur once, and the top ten carry roughly 10%. The material sequenced was CD4+ or CD8+ T cells sorted from blood, taken in a trial of the OX40 agonist ivuxolimab. This rearrangement joins TRBV5-1 to TRBJ2-3, with 8 bases fitting TRBD2. This clonotype originated in an adult with an advanced solid tumor such as melanoma, head and neck, liver or kidney cancer. The CDR3 protein is CASRGTQLAGKDTQYF. CDR3 bases: TGCGCCAGCAGGGGTACCCAATTAGCGGGGAAAGATACGCAGTATTTT.